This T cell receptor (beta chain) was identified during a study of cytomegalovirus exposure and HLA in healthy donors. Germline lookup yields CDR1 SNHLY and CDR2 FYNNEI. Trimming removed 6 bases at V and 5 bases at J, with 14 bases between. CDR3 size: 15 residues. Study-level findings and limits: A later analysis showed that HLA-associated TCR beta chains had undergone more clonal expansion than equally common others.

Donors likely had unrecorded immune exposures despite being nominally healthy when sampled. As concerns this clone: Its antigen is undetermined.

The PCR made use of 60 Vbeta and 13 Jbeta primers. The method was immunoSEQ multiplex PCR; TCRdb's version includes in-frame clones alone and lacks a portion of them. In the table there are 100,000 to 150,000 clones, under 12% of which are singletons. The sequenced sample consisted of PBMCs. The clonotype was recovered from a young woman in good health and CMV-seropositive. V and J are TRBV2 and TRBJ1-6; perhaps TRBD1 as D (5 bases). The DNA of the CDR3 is TGTGCCAGCAGAAGACAGCAAACCGATAATTCACCCCTCCACTTT. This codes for CASRRQQTDNSPLHF. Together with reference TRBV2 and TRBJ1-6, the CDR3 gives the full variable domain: EPEVTQTPSHQVTQMGQEVILRCVPISNHLYFYWYRQILGQKVEFLVSFYNNEISEKSEIFDDQFSVERPDGSNFTLKIRSTKLEDSAMYFCASRRQQTDNSPLHFGNGTRLTVT.